Below, 29 T cell receptor beta chains from the same sample are listed, as sequenced in a study of identical twins. TCRdb redid the calling of the 5' RACE reads with MiXCR, one entry per CDR3 protein. The repertoire holds roughly 1.6 million distinct CDR3 sequences, 32% seen once, with 0.25% to 0.3% in the top ten. Sequencing was done on a sample of cord blood. These receptors all come from a newborn girl in good health.

The V call is TRBV6-5, the J call TRBJ2-6; tentatively, D is TRBD1 (5 bases). The CDR3 has 20 amino acids. CDR1 and CDR2 from the germline V gene are MNHEY and SVGAGI. V lost 1 base, J lost 0 bases, and 19 bases lay in between. Here the CDR3 reads CASSYLVAETASSGANVLTF. The CDR3, as DNA: TGTGCCAGCAGTTACTTAGTTGCCGAGACAGCTAGCTCTGGGGCCAACGTCCTGACTTTC.

Here the CDR3 DNA reads TGTGCCAGCAGCCCGGATTGGGGTCCCCCTAGCACAGATACGCAGTATTTT. It specifies CASSPDWGPPSTDTQYF. V is TRBV5-6 and J is TRBJ2-3; D gene uncertain. This CDR3 region has 17 residues. Germline lookup yields CDR1 SGHDT and CDR2 YYEEEE. V dropped 4 bases and J dropped 0 bases, with 18 bases sitting between them.

The V gene is TRBV20-1, the J gene TRBJ2-2; tentatively, D is TRBD1 (5 bases). Trimming left V 3 bases short and J 6 bases short, with 11 bases between. CDR1 is DFQATT and CDR2 is SNEGSKA in the germline V gene (reference sequence). This CDR3 has 13 residues. The CDR3 DNA is TGCAGTGCTAGCGCAGGGTACGCCGGGGAGCTGTTTTTT. Translation: CSASAGYAGELFF.

This chain links TRBV20-1 with TRBJ2-5, with unresolved D. Near its end, the DNA agrees better with TRBJ2-7, so the J call may be wrong. CDR3 length: 14 residues. The germline V gene encodes CDR1 DFQATT and CDR2 SNEGSKA (reference sequence). Written as DNA, the CDR3 is TGCAGTGTGTTCCGGCGGCAGTTCCCTGGCGAGCAGTACTTC. This sequence encodes CSVFRRQFPGEQYF.

The chain couples TRBV9 to TRBJ2-3; tentatively, D is TRBD2 (6 bases). Trimming removed 0 bases from V and 2 bases from J, with 16 bases in between. This CDR3 is built from 17 residues. The germline gives CDR1 SGDLS, CDR2 YYNGEE. The CDR3 loop is CASSVARGTAPTDTQYF. The CDR3 nucleotides are TGTGCCAGCAGCGTAGCCCGGGGGACGGCACCCACAGATACGCAGTATTTT.

There are a few counts of this clonotype. The V gene is TRBV2, the J gene TRBJ2-7; a weak D match, TRBD1 (5 bases). Deletions cut 4 bases from V and 2 bases from J, with 9 bases between. Germline CDR1 reads SNHLY; CDR2 reads FYNNEI. The CDR3 runs to 13 residues. In DNA form, the CDR3 reads TGTGCCAGCAGTGCGACAGTTGCCTACGAGCAGTACTTC. Protein sequence: CASSATVAYEQYF.

V is TRBV7-9 and J is TRBJ2-1; D uncertain. The DNA end favors TRBJ2-7, so the J call may be wrong. Germline assignment: CDR1 SEHNR and CDR2 FQNEAQ (reference sequence). The CDR3 covers 15 residues. The CDR3 region is CASSHPVGEYNEQYF. The CDR3 DNA follows: TGTGCCAGCAGCCACCCAGTAGGCGAGTACAATGAGCAGTACTTC.

This clonotype was seen only a few times. The rearrangement links TRBV20-1 to TRBJ2-1; no definite D call. The J call is in doubt because the DNA end fits TRBJ2-7 better. Germline CDR1 reads DFQATT; CDR2 reads SNEGSKA (reference sequence). This CDR3 region has 15 residues. CDR3 sequence reads: CSARDQSSSYNEQYF. The CDR3 coding sequence is TGCAGTGCTAGAGATCAGTCCTCCTCCTACAATGAGCAGTACTTC.

This clonotype was found a few times. V is TRBV20-1 and J is TRBJ1-2; D unclear. The CDR3 has 12 amino acids. Deletions cut 2 bases from V and 8 bases from J, with 12 bases between. Germline V gene lookup returns CDR1 DFQATT and CDR2 SNEGSKA (reference sequence). DNA of the CDR3: TGCAGTGCTAGAATGCAGGTTTGGGGCTACACCTTC. It codes for CSARMQVWGYTF.

This clonotype was observed a handful of times. The chain links TRBV20-1 to TRBJ2-3; 12 positions match TRBD2. In germline, CDR1 is DFQATT, CDR2 SNEGSKA (reference sequence). This CDR3 has 17 amino acids. Trimming cost V 3 bases and J 2 bases; bases outside gene matches: 9. The CDR3 spells CSARPASGRALTDTQYF. The CDR3 DNA is TGCAGTGCTAGGCCGGCTAGCGGGAGGGCCCTCACAGATACGCAGTATTTT.

This clonotype was seen a handful of times. The chain is built from TRBV3-1 and TRBJ2-1; D perhaps matches TRBD2 (6 bases). The V gene's germline CDR1 is LGHDT and CDR2 YNNKEL (reference sequence). The CDR3 has 12 residues. Trimming took off 6 bases at V and 12 bases at J, with 15 bases between the two ends. The CDR3 DNA reads TGTGCCAGCAGTCTGCCGGGACTCCCGCAGTTCTTC. This encodes CASSLPGLPQFF.

The rearrangement links TRBV5-1 to TRBJ2-7, with TRBD2 as a possible D gene (5 bases). CDR1 and CDR2 from the germline V gene are SGHRS and YFSETQ. V lost 5 bases to trimming and J lost 2 bases, with 17 bases between them. The CDR3 sequence is 15 residues long. This chain's CDR3 is CASRPSPEGTYEQYF. The CDR3 DNA reads as TGCGCCAGCAGACCTTCTCCAGAGGGCACCTACGAGCAGTACTTC.

This clonotype has more than one count but fewer than ten. The chain joins TRBV5-1 to TRBJ2-3, with D uncertain. V gave up 0 bases and J gave up 0 bases, with 14 bases separating them. Per germline, CDR1 SGHRS and CDR2 YFSETQ. This CDR3 has 17 amino acids. As DNA, the CDR3 is TGCGCCAGCAGCTTGGAAGCCGCCAGTACTAGCACAGATACGCAGTATTTT. As protein: CASSLEAASTSTDTQYF.

The V gene is TRBV7-6, the J gene TRBJ1-1; no reliable D call. CDR3 length equals 15 residues. The germline V and J ends were trimmed by 4 bases and 4 bases, with 16 bases remaining between them. CDR1 and CDR2 from the germline V gene are SGHVS and FNYEAQ. The CDR3 protein is CASSSRGVLGTEAFF. The CDR3 bases are TGTGCCAGCAGCTCCCGGGGAGTCCTGGGCACTGAAGCTTTCTTT.

This clonotype was detected many times. The rearrangement uses TRBV29-1 and TRBJ2-1; no clear D. There are 14 residues in the CDR3. Germline-derived CDR1 and CDR2 are SQVTM and ANQGSEA. The germline V and J ends were trimmed by 6 bases and 0 bases, with 12 bases remaining between them. The CDR3 DNA is TGCAGCGTAAGTCGAGGAAGCTCCTACAATGAGCAGTTCTTC. It yields the protein CSVSRGSSYNEQFF.

This clonotype was picked up a small number of times. The CDR3 loop reads CASSPPGTPYNEQFF. CDR3 DNA sequence: TGTGCCAGTAGCCCACCCGGGACTCCCTACAATGAGCAGTTCTTC. The V call is TRBV11-2, the J call TRBJ2-1; D is perhaps TRBD2 (6 bases). The CDR3 contains 15 residues. From germline, CDR1 is SGHAT and CDR2 FQNNGV. V lost 9 bases and J 2 bases, leaving 17 bases between the germline ends. Full variable domain (rest looked up from reference TRBV11-2 and TRBJ2-1): EAGVAQSPRYKIIEKRQSVAFWCNPISGHATLYWYQQILGQGPKLLIQFQNNGVVDDSQLPKDRFSAERLKGVDSTLKIQPAKLEDSAVYLCASSPPGTPYNEQFFGPGTRLTVL.

This clonotype has more than one count but fewer than ten. V usage is TRBV12-3 or TRBV12-4 and J usage is TRBJ1-6; the match to TRBD1 covers 8 bases. V was clipped by 5 bases and J by 4 bases; unmatched bases: 4. The CDR3 runs 15 residues. DNA for the CDR3: TGTGCCAGCAGTCGGGGACAGGCGTATAATTCACCCCTCCACTTT. This codes for CASSRGQAYNSPLHF.

The genes are TRBV5-5 and TRBJ2-3; tentative D call: TRBD1 (6 bases). Germline lookup yields CDR1 SGHKS and CDR2 YYEKEE (reference sequence). With 7 bases removed from V and 0 bases from J, the gap between germline ends came to 15 bases. The CDR3 length is 15 residues. The DNA of the CDR3 is TGTGCCAGCCCCTCGACAGGCACTAGCACAGATACGCAGTATTTT. This sequence encodes CASPSTGTSTDTQYF.

This sequence joins TRBV3-1 and TRBJ2-4; D uncertain. The CDR3 runs to 12 residues. V was pared by 1 base and J by 6 bases, with 4 bases between. Germline lookup yields CDR1 LGHDT and CDR2 YNNKEL (reference sequence). In DNA, the CDR3 is TGTGCCAGCAGCCAAGTTATAAACATTCAGTACTTC. Its translation is CASSQVINIQYF.

The chain carries TRBV28 and TRBJ1-1, with TRBD1 matching 8 bases. CDR3 length: 16 residues. Per the germline V gene, CDR1 is MDHEN and CDR2 is SYDVKM. Unmatched junction bases numbered 7, after V lost 1 base and J lost 3 bases. As DNA, the CDR3 is TGTGCCAGCAGTTTATTATATCGGACAGGGCACACTGAAGCTTTCTTT. Translated, it gives CASSLLYRTGHTEAFF.

V is TRBV7-9 and J is TRBJ2-1; D may correspond to TRBD1 or TRBD2 (5 bases each). The germline V gene has CDR1 SEHNR and CDR2 FQNEAQ (reference sequence). V was cut by 5 bases and J by 13 bases, with 27 bases left in between. There are 16 residues in the CDR3. The chain's CDR3 is CASSPNGAVQQETQFF. For the CDR3, the DNA is TGTGCCAGCAGCCCAAACGGGGCAGTTCAACAAGAGACCCAGTTCTTC.

V is TRBV20-1 and J is TRBJ2-4, with D tentatively TRBD1 (5 bases). Per the germline V gene, CDR1 is DFQATT and CDR2 is SNEGSKA (reference sequence). There are 17 residues in the CDR3. V lost 5 bases, J lost 0 bases, and 20 bases lay in between. This CDR3 is CSAPRSQVTLAKNIQYF. The CDR3 DNA reads as TGCAGTGCTCCCCGTTCACAGGTGACCCTAGCCAAAAACATTCAGTACTTC.

The CDR3 protein is CASSSRLAASYEQYF. CDR3 DNA: TGTGCCAGCAGTTCCCGACTAGCGGCCTCCTACGAGCAGTACTTC. The rearrangement links TRBV28 to TRBJ2-7; 9 bases match TRBD2. Germline-derived CDR1 and CDR2 are MDHEN and SYDVKM. The length of the CDR3 is 15 residues. V shed 4 bases, J shed 0 bases, and the junction held 4 bases outside the gene matches.

This clonotype was detected a few times. An end of the junction does not agree with germline; a read error may underlie this. As DNA, the CDR3 is TGTGCCAGCTCGCCACTAGCGGGTGACAACAATGAGCAGTTCTTC. This gives the protein CASSPLAGDNNEQFF. V is TRBV18 and J is TRBJ2-1; TRBD2 matches 9 bases. The CDR3 has 15 amino acids. Germline lookup yields CDR1 KGHSH and CDR2 LQKENI.

The gene calls are TRBV29-1 and TRBJ2-7; 7 bases are shared with TRBD1. Germline-derived CDR1 and CDR2 are SQVTM and ANQGSEA. Trimming cost V 2 bases and J 0 bases; bases outside gene matches: 4. This CDR3 region has 14 residues. Written as DNA, the CDR3 is TGCAGCGTTGAACCCCCAGGGGGCTCCTACGAGCAGTACTTC. It codes for CSVEPPGGSYEQYF.

The chain recombines TRBV27 with TRBJ2-7; 14 nucleotides align to TRBD2. The CDR3 consists of 16 residues. Germline loops: CDR1 MNHEY, CDR2 SMNVEV (reference sequence). Trimming at V came to 5 bases and at J to 6 bases, leaving 9 bases not matched to a gene. This CDR3 reads CASSPGTSGSTGEQYF. The CDR3, as DNA: TGTGCCAGCAGTCCCGGGACTAGCGGGAGTACGGGCGAGCAGTACTTC.

This clonotype was seen only a few times. This chain links TRBV24-1 with TRBJ2-1; D is ambiguous. The germline V gene has CDR1 KGHDR and CDR2 SFDVKD. The CDR3 loop spans 16 amino acids. Trimming took off 4 bases at V and 4 bases at J, with 16 bases between the two ends. The CDR3, as DNA: TGTGCCACCAGTGACGTGTACTGGACGACTTACAATGAGCAGTTCTTC. Translation: CATSDVYWTTYNEQFF.

This clonotype was picked up many times. V and J are TRBV3-1 and TRBJ2-7; D is unclear. This CDR3 contains 14 residues. CDR1 LGHDT and CDR2 YNNKEL come from the germline V gene (reference sequence). The germline V and J ends were trimmed by 1 base and 4 bases, with 11 bases remaining between them. The CDR3 reads CASSQVAGLYEQYF. CDR3 nucleotide sequence: TGTGCCAGCAGCCAAGTCGCCGGGTTGTACGAGCAGTACTTC.

The chain joins TRBV28 to TRBJ2-3; 7 bases are shared with TRBD2. The CDR3 runs 16 residues. V was clipped by 2 bases and J by 2 bases; unmatched bases: 7. Germline values: CDR1 MDHEN, CDR2 SYDVKM. DNA of the CDR3: TGTGCCAGCAGTTTAGTTCCGGGAGGTTACACAGATACGCAGTATTTT. It codes for CASSLVPGGYTDTQYF.